This passage covers 24 T cell receptor beta chains from one sample sequenced in a study of chemoradiotherapy in HPV16-positive cancers. Sequencing was performed with immunoSEQ multiplex PCR; in TCRdb, only in-frame clones are kept and a portion is missing. The sample lists more than 15,000 clones, roughly 79% occurring once. The biological material was taken from a patient who underwent chemoradiotherapy. The receptor set was obtained from a human donor with HPV-associated anogenital cancer.

This chain connects TRBV6-4 to TRBJ2-3; 8 bases agree with TRBD2. The CDR3 contains 14 residues. Germline loops: CDR1 MRHNA, CDR2 SNTAGT. With V trimmed by 0 bases and J by 4 bases, 0 bases remained unmatched. The CDR3 loop is CASSDSSGADTQYF. CDR3 DNA sequence: TGTGCCAGCAGTGACTCTAGCGGGGCAGATACGCAGTATTTT.

V usage is TRBV5-1 and J usage is TRBJ2-5; 10 nucleotides align to TRBD1. Per the germline V gene, CDR1 is SGHRS and CDR2 is YFSETQ. The CDR3 is 16 residues long. The ends lost 10 bases at V and 4 bases at J; junction bases unmatched: 16. CDR3 sequence reads: CAASARQGAITETQYF. The CDR3 DNA reads TGCGCCGCCTCGGCTAGACAGGGGGCGATAACAGAGACCCAGTACTTC.

The chain recombines TRBV7-2 with TRBJ2-3; no firm D call. CDR3 length: 14 residues. CDR1 SGHTA and CDR2 FQGNSA come from the germline V gene. The germline V and J ends were trimmed by 3 bases and 1 base, with 8 bases remaining between them. The CDR3 DNA reads as TGTGCCAGCAGCTTTCTTTTGGGCACAGATACGCAGTATTTT. Translation: CASSFLLGTDTQYF.

This chain joins TRBV4-2 and TRBJ2-3; D is perhaps TRBD2 (5 bases). Trimming removed 1 base from V and 0 bases from J, with 8 bases in between. Germline V gene lookup returns CDR1 LGHNA and CDR2 YNFKEQ. The CDR3 is made up of 15 amino acids. The CDR3 DNA follows: TGTGCCAGCAGCCAAGCCTCGGGAAGCACAGATACGCAGTATTTT. As protein: CASSQASGSTDTQYF.

The chain couples TRBV4-3 to TRBJ1-3; the D gene is possibly TRBD1 (6 bases). V was shortened by 0 bases and J by 0 bases, with 24 bases between the two germline ends. CDR1 is LGHNA and CDR2 is YSLEER in the germline V gene. The CDR3 contains 21 residues. The CDR3 nucleotides read TGCGCCAGCAGCCAAGATCTAAGGGCTCAGGGGTTTTCCTCCTCTGGAAACACCATATATTTT. It yields the protein CASSQDLRAQGFSSSGNTIYF.

The chain uses TRBV5-6 and TRBJ2-7; D is unresolved. The CDR3 has 11 amino acids. Germline lookup yields CDR1 SGHDT and CDR2 YYEEEE. The V and J ends lost 0 bases and 4 bases respectively, with 2 bases between them. Written as DNA, the CDR3 is TGTGCCAGCAGCTTGGGGTACGAGCAGTACTTC. Translation: CASSLGYEQYF. The entire variable domain, with the rest obtained from reference TRBV5-6 and TRBJ2-7, is as follows: DAGVTQSPTHLIKTRGQQVTLRCSPKSGHDTVSWYQQALGQGPQFIFQYYEEEERQRGNFPDRFSGHQFPNYSSELNVNALLLGDSALYLCASSLGYEQYFGPGTRLTVT.

The chain uses TRBV18 and TRBJ1-5; D gene uncertain. Between the trimmed V and J ends, which lost 5 bases and 7 bases, there was a span of 15 bases. Germline V gives CDR1 KGHSH, CDR2 LQKENI. This CDR3 is built from 14 residues. The CDR3 nucleotides are TGTGCCAGCTCAATGGACGGACCTTACCAGCCCCAGCATTTT. The encoded protein is CASSMDGPYQPQHF.

The V call is TRBV25-1, the J call TRBJ1-2, with TRBD1 as a possible D gene (6 bases). V was pared by 6 bases and J by 4 bases, with 15 bases between. The CDR3 covers 14 residues. Germline CDR1 MGHDK, CDR2 SYGVNS. In DNA, the CDR3 is TGTGCCAGCAGAGCTCCGGGACACTTCTATGGCTACACCTTC. Residues: CASRAPGHFYGYTF.

The rearrangement joins TRBV7-2 to TRBJ2-7; D might be TRBD1 or TRBD2, each matching 7 bases. From germline, CDR1 is SGHTA and CDR2 FQGNSA. Trimming took 5 bases from V and 9 from J, leaving 20 bases between them. This CDR3 spans 14 amino acids. CDR3 sequence reads: CASSGGSARGGQYF. CDR3 coding DNA: TGTGCCAGCAGCGGAGGATCGGCCAGGGGGGGGCAGTACTTC.

The V call is TRBV12-5, the J call TRBJ2-3; possibly TRBD1 for D (7 bases). The CDR3 spans 17 residues. Germline V gene data show CDR1 as LGHNT and CDR2 as FRNRAP. Trimming stripped 1 base from V and 6 bases from J, with 20 bases between. The CDR3 is CASGLGQGGGKGDTQYF. For the CDR3, the DNA is TGTGCTAGTGGTTTGGGACAAGGAGGGGGCAAAGGGGATACGCAGTATTTT.

This chain uses TRBV6-1 with TRBJ1-6, with unresolved D. Germline V gene lookup returns CDR1 MNHNS and CDR2 SASEGT. The CDR3 runs 15 residues. V lost 2 bases and J 7 bases, leaving 12 bases between the germline ends. CDR3 residues: CASSELQPENSPLHF. CDR3 DNA sequence: TGTGCCAGCAGTGAATTACAGCCCGAAAATTCACCCCTCCACTTT.

This chain links TRBV9 with TRBJ2-2; D not certain. V shed 3 bases and J shed 6 bases, with 9 bases lying between them. Germline V CDR1 and CDR2: SGDLS, YYNGEE. CDR3 size: 13 residues. The CDR3 sequence: CASSARLSGELFF. CDR3 sequence (DNA): TGTGCCAGCAGCGCCCGGCTCTCCGGGGAGCTGTTTTTT. The full variable domain, its missing parts supplied by reference TRBV9 and TRBJ2-2, is DSGVTQTPKHLITATGQRVTLRCSPRSGDLSVYWYQQSLDQGLQFLIQYYNGEERAKGNILERFSAQQFPDLHSELNLSSLELGDSALYFCASSARLSGELFFGEGSRLTVL.

The chain combines TRBV9 with TRBJ2-3; D remains ambiguous. Germline V gene data show CDR1 as SGDLS and CDR2 as YYNGEE. V lost 0 bases, J lost 1 base, and 6 bases lay in between. The CDR3 spans 14 residues. CDR3: CASSVEFRTDTQYF. The CDR3 region has the DNA TGTGCCAGCAGCGTAGAGTTTCGCACAGATACGCAGTATTTT.

The CDR3 DNA reads as TGTGCCAGCAGTCCCATCATGTCACGGTCTGGAAACACCATATATTTT. Amino acids: CASSPIMSRSGNTIYF. V and J are TRBV27 and TRBJ1-3; D is unclear. CDR3 length: 16 residues. Germline loops: CDR1 MNHEY, CDR2 SMNVEV (reference sequence). V lost 5 bases and J 1 base, leaving 15 bases between the germline ends.

The chain joins TRBV7-2 to TRBJ1-2; D is ambiguous. V was shortened by 1 base and J by 0 bases, with 9 bases between the two germline ends. The CDR3 is made up of 15 amino acids. Germline V gene data show CDR1 as SGHTA and CDR2 as FQGNSA. DNA of the CDR3: TGTGCCAGCAGCTTAGGGAAGGAAGCTAACTATGGCTACACCTTC. Protein sequence: CASSLGKEANYGYTF.

This clone was counted between two and nine times. V usage is TRBV27 and J usage is TRBJ1-2; D unresolved. The CDR3 covers 12 residues. V shed 4 bases and J shed 4 bases, with 7 bases lying between them. The germline V gene encodes CDR1 MNHEY and CDR2 SMNVEV (reference sequence). In nucleotides, the CDR3 is TGTGCCAGCAGTTCCGGAGCCTATGGCTACACCTTC. This translates into CASSSGAYGYTF.

This sequence joins TRBV4-3 and TRBJ1-1, with 7 bases fitting TRBD1. Germline CDR1 reads LGHNA; CDR2 reads YSLEER. The CDR3 loop spans 17 amino acids. V lost 2 bases to trimming and J lost 1 base; unmatched junction nucleotides: 10. The CDR3 reads CASSQRLRGSGNTEAFF. The CDR3 coding sequence is TGCGCCAGCAGCCAAAGACTCAGGGGGAGTGGGAACACTGAAGCTTTCTTT.

The chain uses TRBV5-1 and TRBJ1-4; weak D call: TRBD1 (5 bases). Germline lookup yields CDR1 SGHRS and CDR2 YFSETQ. CDR3 length: 13 amino acids. V lost 6 bases to trimming and J lost 3 bases, with 9 bases between them. CDR3 sequence reads: CASKQGSNEKLFF. The CDR3 coding sequence is TGCGCCAGCAAGCAGGGTTCTAATGAAAAACTGTTTTTT.

This rearrangement joins TRBV27 to TRBJ1-5; 8 nucleotides agree with TRBD1. There are 15 residues in the CDR3. The germline V gene encodes CDR1 MNHEY and CDR2 SMNVEV (reference sequence). Germline trimming cut 2 bases from V and 3 bases from J; bases unmatched to any gene: 3. In nucleotides, the CDR3 is TGTGCCAGCAGTTTAAAGACAGGGGTCAATCAGCCCCAGCATTTT. Translating gives CASSLKTGVNQPQHF.

This clone was observed a few times. This sequence joins TRBV5-4 and TRBJ1-6, with TRBD1 as a possible D gene (6 bases). Trimming removed 4 bases from V and 6 bases from J, with 17 bases in between. Germline CDR1 reads SGHNT; CDR2 reads YYREEE (reference sequence). The length of the CDR3 is 16 residues. DNA of the CDR3: TGTGCCAGCAGCCCCTGGAGGGGGGCGCGTAATTCACCCCTCCACTTT. Encoded protein: CASSPWRGARNSPLHF.

The chain employs TRBV6-5 and TRBJ1-3; D possibly corresponds to TRBD1 (6 bases). The CDR3 covers 16 residues. From germline, CDR1 is MNHEY and CDR2 SVGAGI. V lost 0 bases and J 4 bases, leaving 13 bases between the germline ends. Here the CDR3 DNA reads TGTGCCAGCAGTTACTCGTGGGGGGCGCCCGGAAACACCATATATTTT. Encoded protein: CASSYSWGAPGNTIYF.

The chain combines TRBV28 with TRBJ2-7, with 9 bases aligning to TRBD2. Germline V gene data show CDR1 as MDHEN and CDR2 as SYDVKM. The CDR3 extends over 16 amino acids. J was trimmed by 4 bases and V by 6 bases; bases with no gene match: 13. The CDR3 nucleotides read TGTGCCAGCAGGGACGTCGGGAGCGGGGGGAATTACGAGCAGTACTTC. Translating it yields CASRDVGSGGNYEQYF.

A few counts support this clone. This chain uses TRBV28 with TRBJ1-5; a possible D gene is TRBD1 (5 bases). Germline CDR1 reads MDHEN; CDR2 reads SYDVKM. V was shortened by 5 bases and J by 3 bases, with 17 bases between the two germline ends. The length of the CDR3 is 16 residues. CDR3 loop: CASSHGGVEDNQPQHF. In nucleotides, the CDR3 is TGTGCCAGCAGTCACGGGGGGGTGGAAGACAATCAGCCCCAGCATTTT.

This clone turned up a few times. At one end the junction does not follow the germline gene, possibly because of a read error. The sample carries other DNA sequences with the same CDR3. The chain recombines TRBV28 with TRBJ1-2; the D is unclear. Germline CDR1 reads MDHEN; CDR2 reads SYDVKM. The CDR3 covers 11 residues. The CDR3 spells CASSFNHGYTF. The CDR3 DNA is TGTGCCAGCAGTTTTAACCATGGCTACACCTTC.